These 4 T cell receptor beta chains originate from one sample sequenced in a study of early T cells in non-severe SARS-CoV-2 infection. TCRdb processed the 5' RACE reads anew with MiXCR; each CDR3 protein has one entry. The table records about 81,000 distinct CDR3 sequences, 5% to 7% of them present only once. Sequenced: whole blood. All receptors come from an adult who was a healthcare worker with PCR-confirmed SARS-CoV-2 infection or an uninfected control (not recorded which).

The chain carries TRBV11-2 and TRBJ2-7, with D possibly matching TRBD1 (6 bases). The CDR3 totals 14 residues. V lost 5 bases, J lost 0 bases, and 11 bases lay in between. Germline V gene data show CDR1 as SGHAT and CDR2 as FQNNGV. The DNA of the CDR3 is TGTGCCAGCAGCACCGGGACATTCTCCTACGAGCAGTACTTC. It translates to CASSTGTFSYEQYF. Drawing the rest from reference TRBV11-2 and TRBJ2-7, the complete variable domain is EAGVAQSPRYKIIEKRQSVAFWCNPISGHATLYWYQQILGQGPKLLIQFQNNGVVDDSQLPKDRFSAERLKGVDSTLKIQPAKLEDSAVYLCASSTGTFSYEQYFGPGTRLTVT.

V usage is TRBV11-2 and J usage is TRBJ1-4; D is unclear. The CDR3 has 14 residues. Germline-derived CDR1 and CDR2 are SGHAT and FQNNGV. Trimming cost V 5 bases and J 4 bases, with 11 bases left between them. CDR3: CASSPSGFNEKLFF. The CDR3 nucleotides read TGTGCCAGCAGCCCGAGCGGGTTTAATGAAAAACTGTTTTTT.

This clonotype was seen many times. The chain combines TRBV7-6 with TRBJ2-7; 12 bases fit TRBD2. Germline V gene sequence: CDR1 SGHVS, CDR2 FNYEAQ. The CDR3 covers 16 residues. V lost 3 bases and J lost 4; bases outside the gene matches: 7. The CDR3 protein is CASSLASGRAVYEQYF. The CDR3 nucleotides are TGTGCCAGCAGCTTGGCTAGCGGGAGGGCCGTTTACGAGCAGTACTTC.

In its sample, this clonotype was seen a few times. This sequence joins TRBV7-9 and TRBJ1-4; D unclear. The CDR3 is made up of 15 amino acids. Germline lookup yields CDR1 SEHNR and CDR2 FQNEAQ (reference sequence). The V and J ends lost 4 bases and 3 bases respectively, with 12 bases between them. CDR3 protein: CASSSSSYPNEKLFF. The CDR3 DNA reads TGTGCCAGCAGCTCCTCATCCTACCCTAATGAAAAACTGTTTTTT. The entire variable domain, with the rest obtained from reference TRBV7-9 and TRBJ1-4, is as follows: DTGVSQNPRHKITKRGQNVTFRCDPISEHNRLYWYRQTLGQGPEFLTYFQNEAQLEKSRLLSDRFSAERPKGSFSTLEIQRTEQGDSAMYLCASSSSSYPNEKLFFGSGTQLSVL.